This TCR beta chain was observed in a study of Tregs in tolerant kidney transplant recipients. Notes on this clone: What it binds is not known.

General study results and limits: Activated donor B cell expansion appeared to reveal the most relevant donor-specific TCRbeta repertoire. This study did not directly address biological reproducibility.

CDR3 length: 14 residues. Germline values: CDR1 KGHSH, CDR2 LQKENI. V lost 3 bases, J lost 2 bases, and 9 bases lay in between. Thawed PBMCs were FACS-sorted into unstimulated CD4+CD25+CD127- regulatory T cells, CD4+CD25- non-regulatory cells, CD4 and CD8 cells. Produced via immunoSEQ multiplex PCR; TCRdb's table is partial and in-frame only. The data show some 70,000 clones, 84% seen once. The sequence was obtained from a human donor in good health. The sample consisted of CD4+ T cells from blood. V and J are TRBV18 and TRBJ2-3; weak D call: TRBD1 (6 bases). The CDR3 here is CASSPGQYTDTQYF. For the CDR3, the DNA is TGTGCCAGCTCACCGGGACAATACACAGATACGCAGTATTTT.